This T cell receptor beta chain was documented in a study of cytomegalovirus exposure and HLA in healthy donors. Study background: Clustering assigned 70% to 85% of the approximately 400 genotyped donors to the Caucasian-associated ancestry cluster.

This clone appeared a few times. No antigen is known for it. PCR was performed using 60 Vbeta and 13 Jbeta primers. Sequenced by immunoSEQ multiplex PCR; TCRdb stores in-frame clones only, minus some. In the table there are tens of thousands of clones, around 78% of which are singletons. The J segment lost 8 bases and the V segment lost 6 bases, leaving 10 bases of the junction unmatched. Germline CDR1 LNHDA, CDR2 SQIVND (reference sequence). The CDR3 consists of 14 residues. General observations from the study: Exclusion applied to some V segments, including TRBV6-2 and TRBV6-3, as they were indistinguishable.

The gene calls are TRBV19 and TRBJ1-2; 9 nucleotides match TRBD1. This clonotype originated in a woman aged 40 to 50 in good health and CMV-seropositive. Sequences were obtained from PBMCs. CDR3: CASSTLGTGTGYTF. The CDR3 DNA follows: TGTGCCAGTAGCACCCTCGGGACAGGGACCGGCTACACCTTC.